This TCR beta chain came from a study of T cells in tuberculosis. Time point denoted: new active TB diagnosis, blood taken before or within 7 days of starting treatment. The protocol was immunoSEQ multiplex PCR, while the TCRdb copy is restricted to in-frame clones and leaves out a portion. This table has tens of thousands of clones, about 90% appearing once. This CDR3 is 16 amino acids long. V was pared by 1 base and J by 2 bases, with 15 bases between. CDR1 and CDR2 from the germline V gene are MGHRA and YSYEKL. The chain couples TRBV4-1 to TRBJ2-7, with D possibly matching TRBD1 (5 bases). Sequencing used PBMCs, obtained at tuberculosis diagnosis. The TCR originated in an adult with tuberculosis. Written as DNA, the CDR3 is TGCGCCAGCAGCCAAGGACCCAGGGTGATCCCCTACGAGCAGTACTTC. Translated, it gives CASSQGPRVIPYEQYF.